A selection of T cell receptor beta chains follows, all from one sample in a study of CD8 T cells in ankylosing spondylitis. TCRdb re-analysed the 5' RACE reads in MiXCR, keeping a single row per CDR3 protein. Of about 240,000 distinct CDR3 sequences detected, 8% to 9.5% appear once; the ten largest clones hold under 7.5%. Sequencing was carried out using blood, either unsorted or a sorted T cell fraction (not recorded which). These receptors were obtained from a male donor with ankylosing spondylitis or in good health (not recorded which). Both conserved end residues are part of each CDR3. D genes are given only for firm matches. Clone size, where shown, is once, few, many, or a class for clones that have expanded.

D,size,J,length,V,CDR3,DNA
TRBD2,many,TRBJ2-1,16,TRBV5-5,CASSLVGGGRFDEQFF,TGTGCCAGCAGCTTGGTGGGCGGGGGGAGATTCGATGAGCAGTTCTTC
TRBD2,many,TRBJ2-7,14,TRBV20-1,CSASGRSRVYEQYF,TGCAGTGCCAGCGGGAGGAGTCGTGTCTACGAGCAGTACTTC
NA,NA,TRBJ1-2,13,TRBV12-5,CASGLVDENGYTF,TGTGCTAGTGGTTTGGTAGACGAGAATGGCTACACCTTC
NA,NA,TRBJ1-5,13,TRBV30,CAWSGGRNQPQHF,TGTGCCTGGAGTGGGGGTAGGAATCAGCCCCAGCATTTT
NA,many,TRBJ1-2,14,TRBV6-2/TRBV6-3,CASRPDRQLYGYTF,TGTGCCAGCAGACCGGACAGACAACTCTATGGCTACACCTTC
NA,many,TRBJ2-2,14,TRBV12-3/TRBV12-4,CASEQGYDTGELFF,TGTGCCAGCGAACAGGGTTATGACACCGGGGAGCTGTTTTTT
TRBD1,many,TRBJ2-2,14,TRBV12-3/TRBV12-4,CASGERGRSGELFF,TGTGCCAGCGGGGAAAGGGGGCGGTCCGGGGAGCTGTTTTTT
TRBD1,many,TRBJ1-2,14,TRBV18,CASSPGRGPYGYTF,TGTGCCAGCTCACCGGGGAGGGGGCCCTATGGCTACACCTTC
TRBD1,many,TRBJ1-1,13,TRBV20-1,CSAPGQGNTEAFF,TGCAGTGCTCCCGGACAGGGAAACACTGAAGCTTTCTTT
TRBD2,NA,TRBJ2-2,16,TRBV4-3,CASSGKVAGNTGELFF,TGCGCCAGCAGCGGTAAGGTAGCGGGGAACACCGGGGAGCTGTTTTTT
NA,many,TRBJ2-1,12,TRBV30,CAWRGTYNEQFF,TGTGCCTGGAGAGGGACCTACAATGAGCAGTTCTTC
NA,many,TRBJ1-1,16,TRBV6-1,CASSEGALHRGTEAFF,TGTGCCAGCAGTGAGGGGGCCCTTCATAGGGGCACTGAAGCTTTCTTT
NA,many,TRBJ1-2,15,TRBV5-1,CASSYGDRDSRGYTF,TGCGCCAGCAGCTATGGGGACCGGGACTCACGGGGCTACACCTTC
NA,many,TRBJ1-5,15,TRBV27,CASPIPVYSNQPQHF,TGTGCCAGCCCTATTCCGGTATATAGCAATCAGCCCCAGCATTTT
NA,NA,TRBJ2-2,15,TRBV12-3/TRBV12-4,CASSLGQESTGELFF,TGTGCCAGCAGTTTGGGCCAGGAGTCCACCGGGGAGCTGTTTTTT
TRBD2,few,TRBJ2-5,16,TRBV20-1,CSARSLAGAGQETQYF,TGCAGTGCTAGGTCCCTAGCGGGGGCCGGGCAAGAGACCCAGTACTTC
NA,many,TRBJ2-6,16,TRBV12-3/TRBV12-4,CASSSDRRSGANVLTF,TGTGCCAGCAGCTCGGACAGACGCTCTGGGGCCAACGTCCTGACTTTC
NA,NA,TRBJ2-5,13,TRBV5-1,CASSHRGGETQYF,TGCGCCAGCAGCCACCGTGGCGGAGAGACCCAGTACTTC